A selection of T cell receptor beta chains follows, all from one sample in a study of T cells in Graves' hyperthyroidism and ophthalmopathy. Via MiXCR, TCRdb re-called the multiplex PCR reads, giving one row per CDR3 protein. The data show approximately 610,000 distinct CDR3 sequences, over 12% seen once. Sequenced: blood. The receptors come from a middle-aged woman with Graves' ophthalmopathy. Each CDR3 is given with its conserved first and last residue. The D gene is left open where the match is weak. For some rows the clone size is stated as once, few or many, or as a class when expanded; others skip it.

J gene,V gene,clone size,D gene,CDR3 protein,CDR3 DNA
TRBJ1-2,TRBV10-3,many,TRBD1,CAISESMGTGGNYGYTF,TGTGCCATCAGTGAGTCGATGGGGACAGGGGGCAACTATGGCTACACCTTC
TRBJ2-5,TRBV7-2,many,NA,CASSSWGGGETQYF,TGTGCCAGCAGCTCCTGGGGAGGGGGAGAGACCCAGTACTTC
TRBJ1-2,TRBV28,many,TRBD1,CASSWGGTGELYGYTF,TGTGCCAGCAGTTGGGGGGGAACAGGGGAATTGTATGGCTACACCTTC
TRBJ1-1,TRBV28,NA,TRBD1,CASRTGGVSTEAFF,TGTGCCAGCAGGACAGGGGGTGTATCCACTGAAGCTTTCTTT
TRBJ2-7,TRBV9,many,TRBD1,CASSVAGTGLSEQYF,TGTGCCAGCAGCGTAGCGGGGACAGGGCTCTCCGAGCAGTACTTC
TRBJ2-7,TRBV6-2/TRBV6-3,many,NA,CASSYHEAPYEQYF,TGTGCCAGCAGTTATCACGAGGCCCCCTACGAGCAGTACTTC
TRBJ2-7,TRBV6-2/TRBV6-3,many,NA,CASQSGDPLYEQYF,TGTGCCAGCCAGAGCGGCGACCCTTTATACGAGCAGTACTTC
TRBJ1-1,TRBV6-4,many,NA,CAGAPGAWGGTEAFF,TGTGCCGGGGCACCCGGGGCCTGGGGTGGAACTGAAGCTTTCTTT
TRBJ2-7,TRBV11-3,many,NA,CASSSRLVSEQYF,TGTGCCAGCAGCTCGCGGTTGGTTTCCGAGCAGTACTTC
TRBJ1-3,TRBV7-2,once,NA,CASSLVGRRNTIYF,TGTGCCAGCAGCTTAGTAGGCAGAAGAAACACCATATATTTT
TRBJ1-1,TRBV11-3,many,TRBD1,CASLRDRDTEAFF,TGTGCCAGCTTACGTGACAGGGACACTGAAGCTTTCTTT
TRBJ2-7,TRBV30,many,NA,CACRNGPEQYF,TGTGCCTGCCGAAATGGCCCCGAGCAGTACTTC